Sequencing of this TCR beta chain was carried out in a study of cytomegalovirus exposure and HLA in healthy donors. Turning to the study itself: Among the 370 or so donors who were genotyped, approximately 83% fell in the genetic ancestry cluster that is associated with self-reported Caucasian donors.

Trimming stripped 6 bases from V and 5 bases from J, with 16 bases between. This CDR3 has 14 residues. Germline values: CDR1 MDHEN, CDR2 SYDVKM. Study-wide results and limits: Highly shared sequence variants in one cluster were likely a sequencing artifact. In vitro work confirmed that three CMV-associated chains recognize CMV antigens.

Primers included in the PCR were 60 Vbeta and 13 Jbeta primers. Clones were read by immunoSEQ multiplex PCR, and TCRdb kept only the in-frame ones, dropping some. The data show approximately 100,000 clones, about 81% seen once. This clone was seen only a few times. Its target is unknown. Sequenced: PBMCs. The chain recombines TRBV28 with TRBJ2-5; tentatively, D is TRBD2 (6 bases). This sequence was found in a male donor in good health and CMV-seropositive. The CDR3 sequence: CASSPHSGDETQYF. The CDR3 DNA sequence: TGTGCCAGCAGCCCCCACTCGGGGGATGAGACCCAGTACTTC. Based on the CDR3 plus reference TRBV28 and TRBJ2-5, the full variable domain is DVKVTQSSRYLVKRTGEKVFLECVQDMDHENMFWYRQDPGLGLRLIYFSYDVKMKEKGDIPEGYSVSREKKERFSLILESASTNQTSMYLCASSPHSGDETQYFGPGTRLLVL.